What follows describes a single T cell receptor beta chain. V was clipped by 6 bases and J by 3 bases; unmatched bases: 1. Germline CDR1 reads ENHRY; CDR2 reads SYGVKD. CDR3 length: 14 residues. This entry comes from a study of brain T cells in children with intractable seizures. The data were produced by immunoSEQ multiplex PCR, yet TCRdb's version contains in-frame clones alone and is incomplete. The sample has 110,000 or so clones, 90% to 95% seen once. This clonotype was sampled from a boy under two years old with hemimegalencephaly and intractable seizures. The sample in question was peripheral blood, obtained at surgery. The V and J genes are TRBV10-3 and TRBJ2-7; TRBD2 agrees at 14 bases. The CDR3 is CAIRGLAGDYEQYF. The CDR3 bases are TGTGCCATCAGGGGACTAGCGGGAGACTACGAGCAGTACTTC.